This entry lists 27 T cell receptor beta chains sequenced from one sample in a study of cytomegalovirus exposure and HLA in healthy donors. Use of 60 Vbeta and 13 Jbeta primers characterized the PCR. Generated by immunoSEQ multiplex PCR, the TCRdb table keeps only in-frame clones and is missing some. The data show 80,000 to 90,000 clones, with 81% seen just once and approximately 1.9% held by the top ten. Material for sequencing was PBMCs. All receptors derive from a woman under 40 in good health and CMV-seronegative.

V gene TRBV7-2 combines with J gene TRBJ2-7, with TRBD2 identical over 13 bases. The CDR3 sequence is 20 residues long. With V trimmed by 0 bases and J by 0 bases, 11 bases remained unmatched. The germline V gene encodes CDR1 SGHTA and CDR2 FQGNSA. Here the CDR3 reads CASSLASGTSGTPFSYEQYF. The CDR3 DNA sequence: TGTGCCAGCAGCTTAGCCTCCGGGACTAGCGGGACGCCCTTCTCCTACGAGCAGTACTTC.

This clone was seen a handful of times. The chain employs TRBV18 and TRBJ2-1; 8 nucleotides agree with TRBD2. CDR1 and CDR2 (germline): KGHSH, LQKENI. The CDR3 consists of 17 residues. The J segment lost 2 bases and the V segment lost 4 bases, leaving 10 bases of the junction unmatched. This chain's CDR3 is CASSLGAGRATYNEQFF. The CDR3, as DNA: TGTGCCAGCTCACTAGGAGCCGGGAGGGCCACCTACAATGAGCAGTTCTTC.

In nucleotides, the CDR3 is TGTGCCAGCAGCCAAGACTGGACTAGCGGGAGTAGAACAGATACGCAGTATTTT. It encodes CASSQDWTSGSRTDTQYF. This chain uses TRBV4-2 with TRBJ2-3; 13 bases agree with TRBD2. CDR1 and CDR2 (germline): LGHNA, YNFKEQ. The CDR3 covers 18 residues. With V trimmed by 0 bases and J by 3 bases, 6 bases remained unmatched.

This clone was seen a handful of times. The genes are TRBV28 and TRBJ2-7; D gene ambiguous. CDR1 is MDHEN and CDR2 is SYDVKM in the germline V gene. The CDR3 loop spans 13 amino acids. V shed 5 bases and J shed 5 bases, with 13 bases lying between them. The CDR3 sequence is CASSNSRRDEQYF. In nucleotides, the CDR3 is TGTGCCAGCAGTAATTCTAGGCGCGACGAGCAGTACTTC.

In this sample, this clone turned up a few times. The chain couples TRBV5-4 to TRBJ1-1; TRBD1 might be the D (5 bases). CDR1 SGHNT and CDR2 YYREEE come from the germline V gene (reference sequence). Trimming stripped 6 bases from V and 1 base from J, with 16 bases between. CDR3 length equals 15 residues. The CDR3 region has the DNA TGTGCCAGCAACTCCGGTGGACAAACGAACACTGAAGCTTTCTTT. It specifies CASNSGGQTNTEAFF. Drawing the rest from reference TRBV5-4 and TRBJ1-1, the complete variable domain is ETGVTQSPTHLIKTRGQQVTLRCSSQSGHNTVSWYQQALGQGPQFIFQYYREEENGRGNFPPRFSGLQFPNYSSELNVNALELDDSALYLCASNSGGQTNTEAFFGQGTRLTVV.

The genes are TRBV5-6 and TRBJ2-7; 9 bases fit TRBD2. Germline CDR1 reads SGHDT; CDR2 reads YYEEEE. V shed 6 bases, J shed 0 bases, and the junction held 4 bases outside the gene matches. The CDR3 is made up of 14 amino acids. The CDR3, as DNA: TGTGCCAGCATGCATAGCGGGAGCTCCTACGAGCAGTACTTC. This gives the protein CASMHSGSSYEQYF.

V usage is TRBV5-1 and J usage is TRBJ2-7, with D perhaps TRBD1 (6 bases). CDR1 is SGHRS and CDR2 is YFSETQ in the germline V gene. Trimming took 4 bases from V and 2 from J, leaving 19 bases between them. The CDR3 length is 16 residues. CDR3: CASSPPIGGTAYEQYF. DNA for the CDR3: TGCGCCAGCAGCCCCCCGATAGGGGGTACGGCCTACGAGCAGTACTTC.

The V and J genes are TRBV2 and TRBJ2-7; a weak D match, TRBD1 (6 bases). V was clipped by 2 bases and J by 3 bases, with 11 bases between them. The CDR3 is made up of 14 amino acids. The germline V gene encodes CDR1 SNHLY and CDR2 FYNNEI. The CDR3 reads CASSEQGKNYEQYF. DNA for the CDR3: TGTGCCAGCAGTGAACAGGGGAAAAACTACGAGCAGTACTTC.

The V gene is TRBV19, the J gene TRBJ1-5; 7 nucleotides line up with TRBD1. V was pared by 2 bases and J by 4 bases, with 5 bases of the junction left unmatched. In germline, CDR1 is LNHDA, CDR2 SQIVND (reference sequence). CDR3 length: 15 amino acids. DNA for the CDR3: TGTGCCAGTAGTATATGGGACAGTAAAAATCAGCCCCAGCATTTT. Amino acids: CASSIWDSKNQPQHF.

The rearrangement joins TRBV5-6 to TRBJ2-1; 7 nucleotides agree with TRBD1. Germline V lookup: CDR1 SGHDT, CDR2 YYEEEE. The CDR3 runs 13 residues. The V and J ends lost 4 bases and 16 bases, in that order; junction bases with no gene match: 14. CDR3 protein: CASSLRPTGIRFF. For the CDR3, the DNA is TGTGCCAGCAGCCTCCGGCCGACAGGGATACGTTTCTTC.

The rearrangement uses TRBV10-3 and TRBJ1-4, with D possibly being TRBD1 (6 bases). Per germline, CDR1 ENHRY and CDR2 SYGVKD. This CDR3 spans 15 amino acids. Trimming took 0 bases from V and 8 from J, leaving 13 bases between them. The CDR3: CAISESGTGFEKLFF. The CDR3 coding sequence is TGTGCCATCAGTGAGTCAGGAACAGGGTTCGAAAAACTGTTTTTT.

The chain is built from TRBV27 and TRBJ2-7, with TRBD1 matching over 9 bases. Germline V gene sequence: CDR1 MNHEY, CDR2 SMNVEV (reference sequence). V was clipped by 11 bases and J by 3 bases; unmatched bases: 11. The CDR3 runs to 14 residues. The CDR3 loop is CAARPGQGNYEQYF. In DNA, the CDR3 is TGTGCCGCTCGACCGGGACAGGGTAACTACGAGCAGTACTTC.

The rearrangement links TRBV18 to TRBJ1-1; perhaps TRBD1 as D (6 bases). V lost 3 bases and J 0 bases, leaving 11 bases between the germline ends. This CDR3 contains 15 residues. Per the germline V gene, CDR1 is KGHSH and CDR2 is LQKENI. CDR3 bases: TGTGCCAGCTCACCCTCAGGGGCGATGAACACTGAAGCTTTCTTT. Translated, it gives CASSPSGAMNTEAFF.

The chain carries TRBV5-8 and TRBJ2-5; TRBD2 matches 8 bases. The CDR3 contains 16 residues. V gave up 0 bases and J gave up 3 bases; unmatched junction bases: 7. The V gene's germline CDR1 is SGHTS and CDR2 YDEGEE. CDR3 sequence (DNA): TGTGCCAGCAGCTTGGCGTTCGCGGGAGGAAAAGAGACCCAGTACTTC. Amino acid sequence: CASSLAFAGGKETQYF.

The chain is built from TRBV28 and TRBJ2-1; 14 bases agree with TRBD2. The CDR3 consists of 16 residues. Losses at the gene ends were 4 bases for V and 9 bases for J; bases not matched to a gene: 8. CDR1 and CDR2 from the germline V gene are MDHEN and SYDVKM. The CDR3 sequence: CASSSIPGLAGVEQFF. DNA of the CDR3: TGTGCCAGCAGTTCTATTCCGGGACTAGCGGGAGTTGAGCAGTTCTTC.

The rearrangement joins TRBV28 to TRBJ2-1; D is possibly TRBD1 (8 bases). The CDR3 is made up of 13 amino acids. The germline gives CDR1 MDHEN, CDR2 SYDVKM. Trimming pared 10 bases from V and 8 bases from J, leaving 18 bases between. DNA of the CDR3: TGTGCCATCGGGAGGACAGGGTTGCATGAGCAGTTCTTC. This codes for CAIGRTGLHEQFF.

This chain joins TRBV6-5 and TRBJ2-7; TRBD2 might be the D (6 bases). Germline CDR1 is MNHEY and CDR2 is SVGAGI. This CDR3 is built from 15 residues. The V gene lost 2 bases and the J gene lost 2 bases, with 13 bases spanning the gap. CDR3 coding DNA: TGTGCCAGCAGTTACGAGGCGGGATGGGCCTACGAGCAGTACTTC. Residues: CASSYEAGWAYEQYF.

The chain carries TRBV5-1 and TRBJ2-7; TRBD1 agrees at 7 bases. The trim removed 4 bases at V and 3 bases at J, leaving 19 bases unmatched. Germline CDR1 reads SGHRS; CDR2 reads YFSETQ. This CDR3 contains 18 residues. The CDR3 DNA follows: TGCGCCAGCAGCGCGACCGCCCTTGACAGGGAAAGGGGCTACGAGCAGTACTTC. Protein product: CASSATALDRERGYEQYF.

The rearrangement links TRBV7-3 to TRBJ2-2; D is unresolved. The CDR3 is 14 residues long. Germline V gene sequence: CDR1 SGHTA, CDR2 FQGTGA. The V gene lost 1 base and the J gene lost 5 bases, with 8 bases spanning the gap. The chain's CDR3 is CASSLKHLTGELFF. In nucleotides, the CDR3 is TGTGCCAGCAGCTTAAAACACCTTACCGGGGAGCTGTTTTTT.

V is TRBV27 and J is TRBJ2-1; no clear D gene. This CDR3 is built from 12 residues. The germline V gene encodes CDR1 MNHEY and CDR2 SMNVEV (reference sequence). V gave up 4 bases and J gave up 2 bases, with 3 bases separating them. CDR3 nucleotides: TGTGCCAGCAGTTCCACCTACAATGAGCAGTTCTTC. Translation gives CASSSTYNEQFF.

In DNA form, the CDR3 reads TGTGCCAGTAGTCCAGGGACAGGGCTCTCCTACAATGAGCAGTTCTTC. Protein sequence: CASSPGTGLSYNEQFF. The chain uses TRBV19 and TRBJ2-1; TRBD1 matches 9 bases. V lost 5 bases to trimming and J lost 0 bases; unmatched junction nucleotides: 5. CDR3 length: 16 residues. Germline V CDR1 and CDR2: LNHDA, SQIVND (reference sequence).

This rearrangement joins TRBV18 to TRBJ2-7; 7 bases agree with TRBD1. This CDR3 region has 17 residues. Germline-derived CDR1 and CDR2 are KGHSH and LQKENI. V trimming: 1 base; J trimming: 0 bases; junction bases outside the gene matches: 9. The CDR3 loop is CASSPLSAGGSSYEQYF. CDR3 nucleotides: TGTGCCAGCTCACCACTCTCCGCAGGGGGAAGCTCCTACGAGCAGTACTTC. Full variable domain (missing parts from reference TRBV18 and TRBJ2-7): NAGVMQNPRHLVRRRGQEARLRCSPMKGHSHVYWYRQLPEEGLKFMVYLQKENIIDESGMPKERFSAEFPKEGPSILRIQQVVRGDSAAYFCASSPLSAGGSSYEQYFGPGTRLTVT.

This rearrangement joins TRBV5-6 to TRBJ1-4, with 10 bases that match TRBD1. Germline loops: CDR1 SGHDT, CDR2 YYEEEE. The CDR3 is made up of 14 amino acids. V was clipped by 5 bases and J by 7 bases; unmatched bases: 5. CDR3 residues: CASSRQGASEKLFF. As DNA, the CDR3 is TGTGCCAGCAGTAGACAGGGGGCGAGTGAAAAACTGTTTTTT.

This rearrangement joins TRBV9 to TRBJ1-3, with a possible D match to TRBD1 (6 bases). The ends were cut back, 0 bases at V and 1 base at J, with 11 bases in the middle. Germline loops: CDR1 SGDLS, CDR2 YYNGEE. The CDR3 totals 16 residues. The DNA of the CDR3 is TGTGCCAGCAGCGTAGCGGCAGGGGTTTCTGGAAACACCATATATTTT. Translating it yields CASSVAAGVSGNTIYF.

The CDR3, as DNA: TGTGCCAGCAGGAGACAGGGGGTAGGAGGCTCTGGGGCCAACGTCCTGACTTTC. Translation: CASRRQGVGGSGANVLTF. The chain employs TRBV28 and TRBJ2-6, with TRBD1 identical over 9 bases. Germline CDR1 MDHEN, CDR2 SYDVKM. The CDR3 is 18 amino acids. V trimming: 6 bases; J trimming: 0 bases; junction bases outside the gene matches: 9.

The genes are TRBV9 and TRBJ1-1; D remains unclear. Trimming removed 4 bases at V and 3 bases at J, with 16 bases between. CDR1 is SGDLS and CDR2 is YYNGEE in the germline V gene. The CDR3 covers 15 residues. DNA for the CDR3: TGTGCCAGCAGCTCCGCGCCGCGCCGGGACACTGAAGCTTTCTTT. Translating gives CASSSAPRRDTEAFF. Full variable domain (rest looked up from reference TRBV9 and TRBJ1-1): DSGVTQTPKHLITATGQRVTLRCSPRSGDLSVYWYQQSLDQGLQFLIQYYNGEERAKGNILERFSAQQFPDLHSELNLSSLELGDSALYFCASSSAPRRDTEAFFGQGTRLTVV.

V is TRBV6-4 and J is TRBJ1-5; D is ambiguous. The germline V gene encodes CDR1 MRHNA and CDR2 SNTAGT. This CDR3 comprises 13 residues. V was pared by 4 bases and J by 7 bases, with 11 bases between. The CDR3 loop reads CASSVEGGQPQHF. In nucleotides, the CDR3 is TGTGCCAGCAGTGTAGAGGGTGGACAGCCCCAGCATTTT.